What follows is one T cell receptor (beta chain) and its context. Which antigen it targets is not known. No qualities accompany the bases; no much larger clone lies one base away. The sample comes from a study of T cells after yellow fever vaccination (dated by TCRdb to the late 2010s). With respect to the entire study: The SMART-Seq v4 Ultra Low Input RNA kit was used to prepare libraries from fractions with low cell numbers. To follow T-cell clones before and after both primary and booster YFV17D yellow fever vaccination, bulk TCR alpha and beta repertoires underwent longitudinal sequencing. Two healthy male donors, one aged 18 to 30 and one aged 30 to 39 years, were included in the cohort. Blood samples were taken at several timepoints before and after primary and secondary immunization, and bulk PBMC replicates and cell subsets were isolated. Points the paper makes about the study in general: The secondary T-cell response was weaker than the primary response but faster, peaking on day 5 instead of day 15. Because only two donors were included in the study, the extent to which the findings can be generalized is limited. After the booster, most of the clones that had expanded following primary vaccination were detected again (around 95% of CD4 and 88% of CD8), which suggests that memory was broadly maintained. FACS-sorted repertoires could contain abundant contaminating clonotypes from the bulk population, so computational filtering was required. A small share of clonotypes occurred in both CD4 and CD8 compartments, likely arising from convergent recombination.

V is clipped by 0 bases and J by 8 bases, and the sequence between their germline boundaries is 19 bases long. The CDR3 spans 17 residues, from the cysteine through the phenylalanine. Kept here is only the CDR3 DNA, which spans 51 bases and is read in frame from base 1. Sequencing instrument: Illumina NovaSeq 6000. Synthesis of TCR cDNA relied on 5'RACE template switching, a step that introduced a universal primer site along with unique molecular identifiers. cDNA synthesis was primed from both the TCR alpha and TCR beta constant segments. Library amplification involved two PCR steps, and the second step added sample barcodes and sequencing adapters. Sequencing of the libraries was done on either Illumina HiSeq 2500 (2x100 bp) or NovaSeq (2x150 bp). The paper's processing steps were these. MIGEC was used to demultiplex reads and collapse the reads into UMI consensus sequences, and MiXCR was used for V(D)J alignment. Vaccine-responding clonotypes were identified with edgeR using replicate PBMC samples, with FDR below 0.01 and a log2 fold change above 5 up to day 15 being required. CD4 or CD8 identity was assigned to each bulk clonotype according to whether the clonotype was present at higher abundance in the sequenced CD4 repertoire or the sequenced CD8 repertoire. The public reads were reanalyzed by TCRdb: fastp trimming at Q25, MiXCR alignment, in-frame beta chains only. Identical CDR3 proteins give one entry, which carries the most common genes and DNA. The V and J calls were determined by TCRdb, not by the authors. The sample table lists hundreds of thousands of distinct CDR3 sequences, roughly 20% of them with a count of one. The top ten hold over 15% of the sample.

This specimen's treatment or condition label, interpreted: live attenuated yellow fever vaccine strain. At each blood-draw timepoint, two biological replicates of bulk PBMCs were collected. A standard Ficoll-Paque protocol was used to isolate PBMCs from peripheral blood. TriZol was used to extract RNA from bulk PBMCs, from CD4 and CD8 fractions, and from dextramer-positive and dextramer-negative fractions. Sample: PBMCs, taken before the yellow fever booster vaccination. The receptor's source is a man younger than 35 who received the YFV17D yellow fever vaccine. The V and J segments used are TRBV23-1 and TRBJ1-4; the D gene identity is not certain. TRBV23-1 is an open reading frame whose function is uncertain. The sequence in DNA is TGCGCCAGCAGTCAATCGGGCGGGAGCACGCTTTACGAAAAACTGTTTTTT. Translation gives CASSQSGGSTLYEKLFF.